Here is one T cell receptor (beta chain) with its context. This clonotype was seen ten or more times. Its antigen target is currently unknown. The record has no base qualities; no much larger clone is one base away. This sample was included in a study of neurological immune-mediated disorders (dated by TCRdb to between 2018 and 2020). Some background on the complete study: Using UMI-based sequencing, the study compared peripheral blood TCR-beta repertoires from patients with HTLV-I-associated myelopathy (HAM/TSP), patients with multiple sclerosis, and healthy controls. The cohort was made up of approximately 69 subjects, consisting of roughly 14 HAM/TSP patients, approximately 35 multiple sclerosis patients and 20 or so healthy controls. Longitudinal samples, technical triplicates and paired sorted CD4+ and CD8+ T-cell subsets, alongside PBMC samples, were included among the roughly 97 TCR-beta libraries. Findings and caveats that apply to the study as a whole: No identical CDR3 amino acid sequences were shared among expanded clones across subjects, suggesting private TCR-beta repertoires in all groups. TCR clonal expansion was greatest in HAM/TSP patients and smallest in MS patients, who ranked below even healthy controls.

To synthesize cDNA, template-switch 5'RACE was performed with a primer carrying a 10-nucleotide random unique molecular identifier so that each TCR transcript was tagged. Each sequencing run produced over 180 million TCR-beta sequences covering 15-18 subjects. The RNeasy kit was used for extraction of total RNA. Using the KAPA Real-time Library Amplification kit, TCR-beta VDJ regions were amplified with primers for the TCR constant region and the 5'RACE anchor. Sample indexes and Illumina adaptors were added in a first PCR, after which library yield was increased in a second PCR. After Ampure bead purification, the roughly 650 bp TCR product was size-selected on a 2% E-gel SizeSelection system. Library quality was checked on a Bioanalyzer, concentration was measured with Qubit, and libraries were quantified with the Kapa Library Quantification kit before pooling. Paired-end 2 x 150 bp sequencing of the libraries was performed on an Illumina HiSeq 2500. To increase sequence diversity, roughly 24-30% phiX was spiked into each library pool. The paper's processing steps were these. The quality-filtered reads were processed with the UMI-based MiGEC pipeline, whose error correction step removed more than 75% of the raw TCR sequences. VDJ genes were aligned to IMGT germline references, and each clonotype was defined by a unique CDR3 amino acid sequence together with V-J genes. Clonal expansion, Shannon diversity and CDR3 relatedness (CalcPairwiseDistances, ClusterSamples) were evaluated with VDJtools, and phylogenetic trees were built with CLCbio workbench. A clone was classed as expanded if it had 8 or more unique UMIs, a cutoff based on coefficient-of-variation modelling across technical triplicates. TCRdb reran the public reads through fastp at Q25 and MiXCR, keeping productive beta chains. Entries that share a CDR3 protein sequence are merged under the most common genes and DNA. These V and J calls rely on TCRdb rather than the paper's analysis. For this sample there are 18,000 or so distinct CDR3 sequences; about 14% appear just once. Together, the top ten hold approximately 8% of the sample.

For sorted-subset TCR libraries, about 920,000 sorted CD4+ or CD8+ T cells were used. PBMCs were separated from peripheral blood using Ficoll-Hypaque density gradient centrifugation and then cryopreserved in liquid nitrogen. The study also sequenced paired sorted CD4+ and CD8+ subsets from healthy controls, HAM/TSP patients and MS patients. Including the terminal cysteine and phenylalanine, the CDR3 comprises 15 residues. Of all the DNA, just the CDR3 is kept, 45 bases in frame from base 1. The germline V gene specifies SGHRS as CDR1 and YFSETQ as CDR2. V loses 0 bases of germline sequence and J loses 0 bases, and the interval between the two ends is 6 bases.

Sequenced input: CD4+ T cells from blood. Recombination connected TRBV5-1 to TRBJ2-2; the D gene is not confidently resolved. This clonotype was sampled from a woman aged 55-69 years with HTLV-1-associated myelopathy (HAM/TSP). The CDR3 reads CASSLEYANTGELFF. The nucleotide sequence reads as follows: TGCGCCAGCAGCTTGGAGTATGCGAACACCGGGGAGCTGTTTTTT. The CDR3 plus the reference TRBV5-1 and TRBJ2-2 genes for the other parts give the full variable domain: KAGVTQTPRYLIKTRGQQVTLSCSPISGHRSVSWYQQTPGQGLQFLFEYFSETQRNKGNFPGRFSGRQFSNSRSEMNVSTLELGDSALYLCASSLEYANTGELFFGEGSRLTVL.